A selection of T cell receptor beta chains follows, all from one sample in a study of cytomegalovirus exposure and HLA in healthy donors. Using immunoSEQ multiplex PCR, the repertoire was profiled, and TCRdb retains in-frame clones only, with some absent. This sample's table has 55,000 to 65,000 clones. Source material: PBMCs. All receptors derive from a woman between 18 and 29 years old in good health and CMV-seronegative. Each CDR3 is given with its conserved first and last residue. The D gene is left open where the match is weak. Size is stated for part of the rows, as once, few or many counts, or as a class when the clone is expanded.

clone_size	v_call	j_call	d_call	cdr3_aa	cdr3_nt
NA	TRBV11-2	TRBJ2-2	TRBD1	CASSFGTGGTGELFF	TGTGCCAGCAGCTTCGGGACAGGGGGCACCGGGGAGCTGTTTTTT
NA	TRBV25-1	TRBJ2-3	NA	CASSWSGDTQYF	TGTGCCAGCAGTTGGTCCGGAGATACGCAGTATTTT
NA	TRBV2	TRBJ2-7	TRBD2	CASSGVSGRPYEQYF	TGTGCCAGCAGCGGGGTTAGCGGGAGGCCCTACGAGCAGTACTTC
NA	TRBV5-6	TRBJ1-2	TRBD1	CASSYGRQGAGGYTF	TGTGCCAGCAGCTACGGAAGACAGGGGGCAGGAGGCTACACCTTC
NA	TRBV7-3	TRBJ2-2	TRBD1	CASSLTGGNTGELFF	TGTGCCAGCAGCTTGACAGGGGGCAACACCGGGGAGCTGTTTTTT
NA	TRBV27	TRBJ2-6	TRBD1	CASSPGTGISGANVLTF	TGTGCCAGCAGTCCCGGGACAGGGATCTCTGGGGCCAACGTCCTGACTTTC
NA	TRBV7-6	TRBJ1-5	NA	CASSLAPENQPQHF	TGTGCCAGCAGCTTAGCACCGGAGAATCAGCCCCAGCATTTT
NA	TRBV5-1	TRBJ2-3	NA	CASSPTGSPDTQYF	TGCGCCAGCAGCCCCACCGGGAGTCCTGATACGCAGTATTTT
NA	TRBV6-1	TRBJ2-4	NA	CASSEGGRRAKNIQYF	TGTGCCAGCAGTGAAGGAGGCCGTAGGGCCAAAAACATTCAGTACTTC
NA	TRBV15	TRBJ1-1	NA	CATSSRDKAFF	TGTGCCACAAGCAGTAGAGATAAAGCTTTCTTT
NA	TRBV30	TRBJ2-2	NA	CAWSGGGFAGELFF	TGTGCCTGGAGCGGAGGAGGTTTCGCCGGGGAGCTGTTTTTT
NA	TRBV30	TRBJ1-4	TRBD1	CAYLTGREKLFF	TGTGCCTATTTGACAGGGAGAGAAAAACTGTTTTTT
NA	TRBV19	TRBJ2-7	TRBD1	CASSPGDRSYEQYF	TGTGCCAGTAGTCCGGGGGACAGGTCCTACGAGCAGTACTTC
medium-sized	TRBV9	TRBJ2-7	TRBD2	CASSEGGGRYYEQYF	TGTGCCAGCAGCGAGGGCGGGGGGAGGTACTACGAGCAGTACTTC
NA	TRBV29-1	TRBJ2-7	NA	CSVDGGKEYEQYF	TGCAGCGTTGATGGCGGAAAAGAGTACGAGCAGTACTTC
NA	TRBV18	TRBJ1-1	NA	CASSPLLPRTRVEAFF	TGTGCCAGCTCACCGCTTTTACCACGGACAAGGGTTGAAGCTTTCTTT
NA	TRBV25-1	TRBJ1-1	NA	CASRPLTGMNTEAFF	TGTGCCAGCAGACCCCTTACAGGGATGAACACTGAAGCTTTCTTT
NA	TRBV9	TRBJ2-1	TRBD2	CASSVGGGRSYNEQFF	TGTGCCAGCAGCGTAGGGGGGGGAAGATCCTACAATGAGCAGTTCTTC
NA	TRBV7-9	TRBJ1-5	NA	CASSLDEAQPQHF	TGTGCCAGCAGCTTAGATGAGGCTCAGCCCCAGCATTTT
NA	TRBV29-1	TRBJ2-1	NA	CSAVGDSYNEQFF	TGCAGCGCTGTAGGGGATTCCTACAATGAGCAGTTCTTC
NA	TRBV4-2	TRBJ1-1	NA	CASSHKGGAEAFF	TGTGCCAGCAGTCACAAGGGGGGGGCTGAAGCTTTCTTT
NA	TRBV27	TRBJ2-1	NA	CASSLSSPPYNEQFF	TGTGCCAGCAGTTTAAGTAGTCCCCCCTACAATGAGCAGTTCTTC
NA	TRBV7-9	TRBJ1-1	NA	CASRKGGDFLGTEAFF	TGTGCCAGCCGAAAGGGCGGGGATTTTCTGGGAACTGAAGCTTTCTTT
NA	TRBV4-1	TRBJ1-6	TRBD1	CASSQGTGTYNSPLHF	TGCGCCAGCAGCCAAGGGACAGGGACCTATAATTCACCCCTCCACTTT
NA	TRBV7-2	TRBJ2-7	TRBD2	CASSLGLDYYEQYF	TGTGCCAGCAGCTTGGGACTAGATTACTACGAGCAGTACTTC
NA	TRBV28	TRBJ2-7	NA	CASSPRISEQYF	TGTGCCAGCAGTCCGAGGATCTCCGAGCAGTACTTC
NA	TRBV7-3	TRBJ2-7	NA	CASSVNPGGPYEQYF	TGTGCCAGCAGCGTCAACCCCGGGGGGCCCTACGAGCAGTACTTC